This TCR beta chain is from a study of blood T cell repertoires in COVID-19. V trimming: 6 bases; J trimming: 4 bases; junction bases outside the gene matches: 7. Germline V gene lookup returns CDR1 LGHDT and CDR2 YNNKEL (reference sequence). This CDR3 has 14 residues. The assay was immunoSEQ multiplex PCR, and TCRdb's table has in-frame clones only and misses some. The profile shows roughly 120,000 clones, roughly 92% of them singletons. This chain links TRBV3-1 (or the pseudogene TRBV3-2) with TRBJ2-7, with 9 bases matching TRBD1. This clonotype originated in a man in his forties or fifties with COVID-19, enrolled during active disease. Sequenced sample: peripheral blood. Here the CDR3 reads CASSLRDREYEQYF. The CDR3 DNA is TGTGCCAGCAGTCTCCGGGACAGGGAGTACGAGCAGTACTTC.